Sequencing of this T cell receptor (beta chain) was carried out in a study of human T cells and chemical hapten exposure. Each CDR3 protein is one row after TCRdb ran MiXCR on the RACE reads. The sample shows under 400,000 distinct CDR3 sequences, approximately 5% of them seen only once. This sample's time point: pre-sensitization, week 0. Regarding treatment: therapeutic diphenylcyclopropenone sensitization with weekly scalp DPC. The CDR3 is 15 amino acids. Germline V CDR1 and CDR2: SQVTM, ANQGSEA. Between the trimmed V and J ends, which lost 2 bases and 4 bases, there was a span of 15 bases. In its sample, this clonotype was seen a few times.

The V call is TRBV29-1, the J call TRBJ2-1; no clear D gene. The specimen comprised whole blood, sampled in connection with sensitization to the hapten diphenylcyclopropenone (DPC). The TCR originated in a woman aged 45-59 years with alopecia areata. Some clones in this sample may be carry-over from other donors' samples. The chain's CDR3 is CSVEIRAVSYNEQFF. The CDR3 DNA sequence: TGCAGCGTTGAAATTAGGGCAGTTTCTTACAATGAGCAGTTCTTC.